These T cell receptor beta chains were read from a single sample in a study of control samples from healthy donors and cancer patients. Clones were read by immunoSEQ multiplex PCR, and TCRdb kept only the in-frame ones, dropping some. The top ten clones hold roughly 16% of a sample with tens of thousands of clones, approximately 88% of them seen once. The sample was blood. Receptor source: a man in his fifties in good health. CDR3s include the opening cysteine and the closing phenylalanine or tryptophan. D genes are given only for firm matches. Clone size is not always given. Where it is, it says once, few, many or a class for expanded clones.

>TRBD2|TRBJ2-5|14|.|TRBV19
TGTGCCAGTAGTATAAAGCGGGGGACGGAGACCCAGTACTTC
CASSIKRGTETQYF
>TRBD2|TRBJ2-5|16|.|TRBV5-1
TGCGCCAGCAGCTTGTTGACTAGCCGAAAAATAGAGACCCAGTACTTC
CASSLLTSRKIETQYF
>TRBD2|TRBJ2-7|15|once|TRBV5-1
TGCGCCAGCAGCTTTGGACTAGCGGGAGTCCACGAGCAGTACTTC
CASSFGLAGVHEQYF
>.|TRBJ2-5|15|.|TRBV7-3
TGTGCCAGCAGCTTATTGGGGTCGGAGACGGAGACCCAGTACTTC
CASSLLGSETETQYF
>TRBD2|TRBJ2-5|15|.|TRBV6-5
TGTGCCAGCAGTTACACAATGGGGGGGCAAGAGACCCAGTACTTC
CASSYTMGGQETQYF
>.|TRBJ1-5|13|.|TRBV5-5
TGTGCCAGCAGCTTGGCGGAGGATCAGCCCCAGCATTTT
CASSLAEDQPQHF
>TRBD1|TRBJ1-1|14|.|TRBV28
TGTGCCAGCATACAACAGGGGGGAGAAACTGAAGCTTTCTTT
CASIQQGGETEAFF
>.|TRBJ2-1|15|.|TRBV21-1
TGTGCCAGCAGCTGTGACAGCGTCTCCTACAATGAGCAGTTCTTC
CASSCDSVSYNEQFF
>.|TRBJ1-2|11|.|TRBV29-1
TGCAGCGTTGTTGGTCAATATGGCTACACCTTC
CSVVGQYGYTF
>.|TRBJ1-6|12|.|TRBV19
TGTGCCAGTAGTATCCAGGGTACACCCCTCCACTTT
CASSIQGTPLHF
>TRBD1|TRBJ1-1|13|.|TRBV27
TGTGCCAGCAGTACAGGGGTGAGCACTGAAGCTTTCTTT
CASSTGVSTEAFF
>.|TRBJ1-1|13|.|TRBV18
TGTGCCAGCTCACCATCCCAAGATAGTGAAGCTTTCTTT
CASSPSQDSEAFF
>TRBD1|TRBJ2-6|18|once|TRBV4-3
TGCGCCAGCAGCCAAGATACAGGGGGCAGCTCTGGGGCCAACGTCCTGACTTTC
CASSQDTGGSSGANVLTF
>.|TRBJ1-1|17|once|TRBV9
TGTGCCAGCAGCGTAGAGTCGAGGGCGCTTCATGACACTGAAGCTTTCTTT
CASSVESRALHDTEAFF
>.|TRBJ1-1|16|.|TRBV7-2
TGTGCCAGCAGCTTTAGAAAGGACAATATGAACACTGAAGCTTTCTTT
CASSFRKDNMNTEAFF
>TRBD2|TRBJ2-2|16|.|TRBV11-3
TGTGCCAGCAGCTCGCTGGCGGGGAGGGGAACCGGGGAGCTGTTTTTT
CASSSLAGRGTGELFF
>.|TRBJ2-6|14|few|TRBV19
TGTGCCAGTATGGCCGCGACTGGGGCCAACGTCCTGACTTTC
CASMAATGANVLTF
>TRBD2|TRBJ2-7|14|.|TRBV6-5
TGTGCCAGCACAGACGGGACTAGCGGCTACGAGCAGTACTTC
CASTDGTSGYEQYF
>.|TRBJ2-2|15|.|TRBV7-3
TGTGCCAGCAGCTTACGGCCAGCGAACACCGGGGAGCTGTTTTTT
CASSLRPANTGELFF
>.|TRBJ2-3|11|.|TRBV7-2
TGTGCCAGCAGCTCGCGAGATACGCAGTATTTT
CASSSRDTQYF
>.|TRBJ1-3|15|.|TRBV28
TGTGCCAGCAGTTTGGCAGTAGGGCTCGGAAACACCATATATTTT
CASSLAVGLGNTIYF
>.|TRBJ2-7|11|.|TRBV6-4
TGTGCCAGCACCCTATCCTACGAGCAGTACTTC
CASTLSYEQYF
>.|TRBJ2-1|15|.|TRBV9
TGTGCCAGCAGCGTAGATCGGGGCCTCTACAATGAGCAGTTCTTC
CASSVDRGLYNEQFF
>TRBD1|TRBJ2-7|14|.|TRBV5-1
TGCGCCAGCAGCGACTCAGGGGGTACCTACGAGCAGTACTTC
CASSDSGGTYEQYF
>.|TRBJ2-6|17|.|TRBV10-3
TGTGCCATCCCCACCGGGACACAAGGCTCTGGGGCCAACGTCCTGACTTTC
CAIPTGTQGSGANVLTF
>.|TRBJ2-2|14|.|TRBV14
TGTGCCAGCAGCCAAGATCGGACCCCCGGGGAGCTGTTTTTT
CASSQDRTPGELFF
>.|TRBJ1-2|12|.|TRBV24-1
TGTGCCACCAGTTCAGGACCTGAGGGCTACACCTTC
CATSSGPEGYTF
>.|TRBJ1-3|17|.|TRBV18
TGTGCCAGCTCACTTCCCGCTGCGTTGGCCTCTGGAAACACCATATATTTT
CASSLPAALASGNTIYF
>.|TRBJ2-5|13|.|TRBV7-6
TGTGCCAGCAGCTTAGCACGACAAGAGACCCAGTACTTC
CASSLARQETQYF
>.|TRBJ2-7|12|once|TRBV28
TGTGCCAGCAGTTTTGGCGGACAGTTGAAGTACTTC
CASSFGGQLKYF
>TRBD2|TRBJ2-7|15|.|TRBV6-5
TGTGCCAGCAGTTATGGGCAGGGAGGGTCCTACGAGCAGTACTTC
CASSYGQGGSYEQYF
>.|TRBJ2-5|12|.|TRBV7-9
TGTGCCAGCAGCTACCCTCCTGAGACCCAGTACTTC
CASSYPPETQYF
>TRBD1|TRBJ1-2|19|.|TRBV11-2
TGTGCCAGCAGCACCCTAGGCGGGACAGGGGAACCATTTAACTATGGCTACACCTTC
CASSTLGGTGEPFNYGYTF
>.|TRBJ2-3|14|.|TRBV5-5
TGTGCCAGCAGCCCGGAATGGGGTGCCGATACGCAGTATTTT
CASSPEWGADTQYF
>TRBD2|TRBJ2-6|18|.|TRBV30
TGTGCCTGCCTAAGGACTAGCGGGAGGTGGTCTGGGGCCAACGTCCTGACTTTC
CACLRTSGRWSGANVLTF
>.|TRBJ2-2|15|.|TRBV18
TGTGCCAGCTCACCAACCAGGGCTTTGACCGGGGAGCTGTTTTTT
CASSPTRALTGELFF
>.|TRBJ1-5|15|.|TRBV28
TGTGCCAGCAGTTTATTTCAGGGTATCAAGCAGCCCCAGCATTTT
CASSLFQGIKQPQHF
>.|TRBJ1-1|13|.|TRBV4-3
TGCGCCAGCAGCATGGCTCCGAACACTGAAGCTTTCTTT
CASSMAPNTEAFF
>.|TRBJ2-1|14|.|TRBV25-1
TGTGCCAGCAGTGAAATGGGGGAGTCCATTGAGCAGTTCTTC
CASSEMGESIEQFF
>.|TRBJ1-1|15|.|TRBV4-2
TGTGCCAGCAGCCAAGAAAACACCGTGAACACTGAAGCTTTCTTT
CASSQENTVNTEAFF
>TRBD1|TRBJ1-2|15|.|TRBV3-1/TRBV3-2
TGTGCCAGCAGCCAAGACACAGGGGGCGGTCTCGGCTACACCTTC
CASSQDTGGGLGYTF